This is a list of T cell receptor beta chains from one sample in a study of monozygotic twins with inflammatory bowel disease. TCRdb reprocessed the 5' RACE reads and reports one entry per CDR3 protein, with no DNA. Recorded for this sample: around 210,000 distinct CDR3 sequences. The material sequenced was blood. Receptors were obtained from a human donor with ulcerative colitis or Crohn's disease, or a healthy co-twin of an affected twin (not recorded which). Each CDR3 is given with its conserved first and last residue.

J,V,CDR3
TRBJ2-1,TRBV20-1,CSAMSVEFGDEQFF
TRBJ1-5,TRBV6-5,CASSLTGGGNQPQHF
TRBJ2-7,TRBV7-8,CASSLRSGASSYEQYF
TRBJ1-5,TRBV28,CASTPVGRVQPQHF
TRBJ2-5,TRBV13,CASSLGLAEETQYF
TRBJ2-2,TRBV5-1,CASSYIGGTGELFF
TRBJ2-1,TRBV7-9,CASSLALAGAGEQFF
TRBJ1-5,TRBV4-1,CASSQEGRGGNQPQHF
TRBJ2-7,TRBV27,CASSLSASEIWQYF
TRBJ2-1,TRBV5-1,CASSLGSGGQEQFF
TRBJ2-3,TRBV6-1,CASSEEGIALTDTQYF
TRBJ1-4,TRBV23-1,CASSPPRLNEKLFF
TRBJ2-3,TRBV20-1,CSAKTSGTDTQYF
TRBJ1-1,TRBV27,CASGRSTGGYAEAFF
TRBJ2-7,TRBV5-1,CASREQGSLSYEQYF
TRBJ1-1,TRBV18,CASSPQGAATEAFF
TRBJ2-3,TRBV30,CAWRAADTQYF
TRBJ2-5,TRBV6-5,CASSYYPPGLAPETQYF
TRBJ2-1,TRBV20-1,CSARESMSTSYNEQFF
TRBJ1-5,TRBV28,CASSFPPYSIGSNQPQHF
TRBJ2-5,TRBV7-9,CASSNFRAPWETQYF
TRBJ1-2,TRBV19,CASSIGAIPPNYGYTF
TRBJ1-1,TRBV7-8,CASSLDGDTEAFF
TRBJ2-3,TRBV5-1,CASSFGYTQYF
TRBJ1-2,TRBV12-3/TRBV12-4,CASSPIIEAASYGYTF
TRBJ2-7,TRBV27,CASSPFGGGLSYEQYF
TRBJ2-3,TRBV20-1,CSATQGADTQYF
TRBJ2-7,TRBV6-1,CASSEALQGTHEQYF
TRBJ1-2,TRBV6-1,CASHPRGRINYGYTF
TRBJ2-7,TRBV4-2,CASSQASGLGYEQYF
TRBJ2-2,TRBV5-1,CASSPRTTGGDLFF
TRBJ1-2,TRBV18,CASSEGESRGYTF
TRBJ2-3,TRBV27,CASRYDSGPTDTQYF
TRBJ2-7,TRBV30,CAWGQDYEQYF
TRBJ1-2,TRBV11-2,CASGLGQGSSYGYTF
TRBJ2-7,TRBV21-1,CASSNPRKGDYEQYF
TRBJ1-2,TRBV29-1,CSVEDLDGQLYGYTF
TRBJ2-7,TRBV5-6,CASSLRDTRHYEQYF